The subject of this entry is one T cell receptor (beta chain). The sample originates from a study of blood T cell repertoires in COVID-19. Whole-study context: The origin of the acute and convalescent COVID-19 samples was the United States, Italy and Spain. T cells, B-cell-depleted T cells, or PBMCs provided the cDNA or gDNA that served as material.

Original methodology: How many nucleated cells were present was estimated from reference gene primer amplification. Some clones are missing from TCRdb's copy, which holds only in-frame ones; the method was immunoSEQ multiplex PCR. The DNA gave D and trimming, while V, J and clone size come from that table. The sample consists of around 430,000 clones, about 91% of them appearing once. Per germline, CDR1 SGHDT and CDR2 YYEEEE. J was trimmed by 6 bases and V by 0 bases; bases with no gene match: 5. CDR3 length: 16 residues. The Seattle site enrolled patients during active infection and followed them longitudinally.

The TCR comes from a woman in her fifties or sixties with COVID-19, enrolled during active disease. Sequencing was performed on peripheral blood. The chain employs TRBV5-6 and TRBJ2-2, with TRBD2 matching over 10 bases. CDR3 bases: TGTGCCAGCAGCTTGGTGGTAGCGGGGGGTTCCGGGGAGCTGTTTTTT. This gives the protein CASSLVVAGGSGELFF.